The sequence of this T cell receptor (beta chain) was determined in a study of blood T cell repertoires in COVID-19. TCRdb's copy holds only in-frame clones and misses some; the assay was immunoSEQ multiplex PCR. Among 60,000 to 80,000 clones listed, more than 75% were seen once. This CDR3 is built from 12 residues. Germline V CDR1 and CDR2: SNHLY, FYNNEI. Trimming took 10 bases from V and 7 from J; bases not matched to a gene: 5. Sequencing was done on a sample of peripheral blood. This chain links TRBV2 with TRBJ1-1; TRBD1 agrees at 11 bases. This clonotype was sampled from a man in his 70s with acute or convalescent COVID-19. The CDR3 sequence is CATGQGAIEAFF. The CDR3 DNA reads TGTGCCACAGGACAGGGGGCAATTGAAGCTTTCTTT. The full variable domain, with the rest looked up from reference TRBV2 and TRBJ1-1, is EPEVTQTPSHQVTQMGQEVILRCVPISNHLYFYWYRQILGQKVEFLVSFYNNEISEKSEIFDDQFSVERPDGSNFTLKIRSTKLEDSAMYFCATGQGAIEAFFGQGTRLTVV.